The clone carrying this TCR beta chain was observed many times. The antigen remains unidentified. Its ends do not fully match the called genes, so a read error is possible. The CDR3 runs 14 residues. CDR1 SGHTS and CDR2 YDEGEE come from the germline V gene. Unique molecular identifiers tagged every individual TCR cDNA molecule. TCRdb analysed the 5' RACE reads with MiXCR anew, one entry per CDR3 protein. The sample lists about 6,000 distinct CDR3 sequences, over 7.5% occurring once. The time point was: sample taken at primary tumor resection. The donor population consisted of approximately 68 patients with untreated, early-stage non-small cell lung cancer. The sample belongs to a study of spatial heterogeneity in lung cancer. Overall study results and limits: Within tumors, counts of expanded alpha and beta TCRs tracked tumor mutation counts.

This rearrangement joins TRBV5-8 to TRBJ2-2, with D possibly matching TRBD1 (6 bases). This TCR derives from a female donor with early-stage non-small cell lung cancer. The sample in question was lung tumor tissue, obtained at surgery. This CDR3 is CASTLGAWTGELFF. Here the CDR3 DNA reads TGTGCCAGCACCTTGGGGGCATGGACCGGGGAGCTGTTTTTT.